Listed below are T cell receptor beta chains from one sample, sequenced in a study of beta chain features in type 1 diabetes. Here immunoSEQ multiplex PCR was the method, and the copy in TCRdb shows in-frame clones only, minus some. In the table there are roughly 250,000 clones, roughly 22% of which are singletons. The sample consisted of naive CD4+ T cells from blood. These receptors came from a middle-aged woman with type 1 diabetes. Both conserved end residues are part of each CDR3. The D gene is left open where the match is weak. Only some rows state a clone size, as once, few, many or a class for expanded clones.

J gene | clone size | D gene | V gene | CDR3 protein | CDR3 DNA
TRBJ1-3 | few | NA | TRBV30 | CAWNPDSLGNTIYF | TGTGCCTGGAACCCAGATTCTCTGGGAAACACCATATATTTT
TRBJ2-5 | NA | TRBD1 | TRBV5-6 | CASSLVGQEETQYF | TGTGCCAGCAGCTTGGTTGGACAGGAAGAGACCCAGTACTTC
TRBJ1-1 | NA | NA | TRBV7-9 | CASSFGISPEAFF | TGTGCCAGCAGCTTCGGGATCTCGCCAGAAGCTTTCTTT
TRBJ2-1 | NA | TRBD1 | TRBV19 | CASSIVTGARLHEQFF | TGTGCCAGTAGTATAGTAACAGGGGCACGGCTGCATGAGCAGTTCTTC
TRBJ2-7 | NA | TRBD2 | TRBV28 | CASSTMTSGSNEQYF | TGTGCCAGCAGTACTATGACTAGCGGGAGTAACGAGCAGTACTTC
TRBJ2-7 | NA | NA | TRBV15 | CATSRDSPSSYEQYF | TGTGCCACCAGCAGAGATAGCCCGAGCTCCTACGAGCAGTACTTC
TRBJ2-7 | few | TRBD1 | TRBV9 | CASSVDGRGYEQYF | TGTGCCAGCAGCGTAGATGGCAGGGGGTACGAGCAGTACTTC
TRBJ1-6 | NA | TRBD1 | TRBV4-2 | CASSQRSGTGGEISPLHF | TGTGCCAGCAGCCAAAGGTCCGGGACAGGGGGCGAAATTTCACCCCTCCACTTT
TRBJ2-1 | few | TRBD2 | TRBV5-1 | CASSPGTSERYNEQFF | TGCGCCAGCAGCCCGGGGACTAGCGAACGATACAATGAGCAGTTCTTC
TRBJ1-1 | NA | TRBD1 | TRBV5-1 | CASRYGQAKEITEAFF | TGCGCCAGCAGATACGGACAGGCGAAAGAAATCACTGAAGCTTTCTTT
TRBJ2-7 | NA | TRBD2 | TRBV15 | CATSRDYYEQYF | TGTGCCACCAGCCGGGACTACTACGAGCAGTACTTC
TRBJ2-3 | few | NA | TRBV4-3 | CASSQVNSGTDTQYF | TGCGCCAGCAGCCAAGTCAACTCTGGCACAGATACGCAGTATTTT
TRBJ1-2 | few | TRBD1 | TRBV4-2 | CASSQGGQGSYGYTF | TGTGCCAGCAGCCAAGGGGGACAGGGATCATATGGCTACACCTTC
TRBJ2-7 | few | NA | TRBV7-9 | CASSPPEGEQYF | TGTGCCAGCAGCCCCCCCGAGGGCGAGCAGTACTTC
TRBJ2-5 | few | TRBD2 | TRBV7-2 | CASSGPGLEETQYF | TGTGCCAGCAGCGGACCGGGACTAGAAGAGACCCAGTACTTC
TRBJ2-7 | few | NA | TRBV7-6 | CASSLTASVNYEQYF | TGTGCCAGCAGCTTAACGGCTAGCGTGAACTACGAGCAGTACTTC
TRBJ1-1 | NA | NA | TRBV29-1 | CSAAGTVNTEAFF | TGCAGCGCCGCCGGGACTGTGAACACTGAAGCTTTCTTT
TRBJ1-2 | NA | NA | TRBV29-1 | CSVVGRVSEARGYTF | TGCAGCGTTGTTGGCAGGGTTTCAGAAGCGCGAGGCTACACCTTC
TRBJ2-1 | NA | TRBD2 | TRBV25-1 | CASSELAVSYNEQFF | TGTGCCAGCAGTGAGCTAGCGGTGTCCTACAATGAGCAGTTCTTC
TRBJ2-5 | few | NA | TRBV5-1 | CASSYGETQYF | TGCGCCAGCAGCTATGGCGAGACCCAGTACTTC
TRBJ2-7 | NA | NA | TRBV6-5 | CASTIYEQYF | TGTGCCAGCACCATCTACGAGCAGTACTTC
TRBJ2-7 | NA | NA | TRBV4-2 | CASSQGRSGEPYEQYF | TGTGCCAGCAGCCAAGGGAGATCGGGGGAACCCTACGAGCAGTACTTC
TRBJ1-1 | NA | NA | TRBV7-2 | CASSSIGKAGTEAFF | TGTGCCAGCAGCTCAATTGGTAAGGCGGGCACTGAAGCTTTCTTT
TRBJ2-3 | NA | NA | TRBV27 | CASTSHRAPTDTQYF | TGTGCCAGCACTTCCCACAGGGCCCCCACAGATACGCAGTATTTT
TRBJ2-3 | NA | NA | TRBV5-4 | CASSLFGPSTDTQYF | TGTGCCAGCAGCTTGTTTGGCCCGAGCACAGATACGCAGTATTTT
TRBJ2-5 | NA | TRBD2 | TRBV4-3 | CASSQGLGAGVTEETQYF | TGCGCCAGCAGCCAAGGGCTCGGGGCGGGGGTAACCGAAGAGACCCAGTACTTC
TRBJ1-6 | NA | NA | TRBV29-1 | CSVRLQGTDSPLHF | TGCAGCGTTCGCCTCCAGGGTACGGATTCACCCCTCCACTTT
TRBJ1-6 | NA | TRBD1 | TRBV5-4 | CASSLGGGDRAGSPLHF | TGTGCCAGCAGCTTGGGTGGCGGGGACAGGGCGGGCTCACCCCTCCACTTT
TRBJ2-7 | NA | NA | TRBV7-2 | CASSLDFYEQYF | TGTGCCAGCAGCCTGGACTTCTACGAGCAGTACTTC
TRBJ1-2 | NA | NA | TRBV10-3 | CAITAGSYGYTF | TGTGCCATCACCGCAGGTTCATATGGCTACACCTTC
TRBJ2-5 | few | TRBD2 | TRBV5-4 | CATSRAGDYETQYF | TGTGCCACGTCGAGAGCGGGAGACTATGAGACCCAGTACTTC
TRBJ2-3 | few | NA | TRBV6-6 | CASVAGSFTDTQYF | TGTGCCAGCGTGGCGGGGAGCTTCACAGATACGCAGTATTTT
TRBJ2-3 | NA | NA | TRBV20-1 | CSAPKTDTQYF | TGCAGTGCCCCTAAAACAGATACGCAGTATTTT
TRBJ1-2 | NA | NA | TRBV6-5 | CASSYREFGGYTF | TGTGCCAGCAGCTACAGAGAGTTCGGTGGCTACACCTTC
TRBJ2-2 | few | NA | TRBV23-1 | CASSQSAGTFNTGELFF | TGCGCCAGCAGTCAATCGGCCGGGACATTTAACACCGGGGAGCTGTTTTTT
TRBJ1-1 | NA | NA | TRBV7-2 | CASTPVGLANTEAFF | TGTGCCAGCACCCCTGTTGGTTTAGCAAACACTGAAGCTTTCTTT
TRBJ2-3 | few | NA | TRBV12-5 | CASGSGAGPTDTQYF | TGTGCTAGTGGTTCAGGAGCGGGCCCCACAGATACGCAGTATTTT
TRBJ2-3 | NA | NA | TRBV9 | CASSVLSRLDTQYF | TGTGCCAGCAGCGTACTCAGCAGGCTGGATACGCAGTATTTT
TRBJ1-6 | NA | NA | TRBV14 | CASSLRGPLHF | TGTGCCAGCAGCCTCCGGGGGCCCCTCCACTTT
TRBJ2-7 | few | TRBD2 | TRBV7-9 | CASSLAAAGGPTFGQYF | TGTGCCAGCAGCTTGGCCGCTGCGGGGGGGCCGACTTTTGGGCAGTACTTC
TRBJ2-1 | few | NA | TRBV9 | CASSVELGGNYNEQFF | TGTGCCAGCAGCGTAGAATTGGGGGGTAACTACAATGAGCAGTTCTTC
TRBJ1-5 | NA | NA | TRBV9 | CASSAEQGQPQHF | TGTGCCAGCAGCGCAGAACAGGGACAGCCCCAGCATTTT
TRBJ2-5 | NA | NA | TRBV4-1 | CASSRRGEETQYF | TGCGCCAGCAGCCGAAGAGGAGAAGAGACCCAGTACTTC
TRBJ1-2 | NA | NA | TRBV7-2 | CASSLMGANYGYTF | TGTGCCAGCAGCTTAATGGGGGCCAACTATGGCTACACCTTC
TRBJ2-7 | few | TRBD1 | TRBV15 | CATSRSGFTGTGWYEQYF | TGTGCCACCAGCAGATCGGGGTTTACCGGGACAGGGTGGTACGAGCAGTACTTC
TRBJ1-2 | few | NA | TRBV5-1 | CASSLARADGYTF | TGCGCCAGCAGCTTGGCCAGGGCTGATGGCTACACCTTC